What follows is one TCR beta chain and its context. Its target is not known. These data originate in a study of OX40 agonist ivuxolimab in advanced cancers. Overall study results and limits: Normalized expansion of T-cell clones was also low for some nonresponders. Compared with others, partial responders at 0.1-3.0 mg/kg displayed clonal expansion among the lowest.

Method: immunoSEQ multiplex PCR; TCRdb's copy keeps in-frame clones and lacks some. The table includes about 73,000 clones, roughly 80% detected once. Deletions cut 3 bases from V and 5 bases from J, with 11 bases between. This CDR3 contains 14 residues. The germline CDR1 and CDR2 sequences are LNHDA and SQIVND (reference sequence). This clonotype originated in an adult with an advanced solid tumor such as melanoma, head and neck, liver or kidney cancer. Sequencing was performed on CD4+ or CD8+ T cells sorted from blood, taken in a trial of the OX40 agonist ivuxolimab. J is TRBJ2-1 and V is TRBV19, with D perhaps being TRBD1 or TRBD2 (5 bases each). CDR3 sequence: CASSMRLGDNEQFF. As DNA, the CDR3 is TGTGCCAGTAGTATGAGGTTGGGGGACAATGAGCAGTTCTTC.